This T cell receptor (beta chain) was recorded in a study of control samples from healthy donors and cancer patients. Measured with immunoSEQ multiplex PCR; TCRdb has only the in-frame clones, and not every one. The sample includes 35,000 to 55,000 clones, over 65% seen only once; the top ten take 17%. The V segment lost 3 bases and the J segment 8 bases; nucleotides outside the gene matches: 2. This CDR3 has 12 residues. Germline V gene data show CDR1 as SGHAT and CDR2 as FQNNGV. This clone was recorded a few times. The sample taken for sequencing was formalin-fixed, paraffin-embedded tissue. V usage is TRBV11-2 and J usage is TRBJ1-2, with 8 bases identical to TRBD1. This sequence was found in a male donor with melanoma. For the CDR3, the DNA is TGTGCCAGCAGCTTGGACAGGGAAGGCTACACCTTC. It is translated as CASSLDREGYTF.